Sequencing of this T cell receptor beta chain was carried out in a study of cytomegalovirus exposure and HLA in healthy donors. Study as a whole: One earlier analysis, a look at some 180 million T cells, found some 120 million unique TCR beta sequences. In terms of ancestry, the Caucasian-associated cluster contained 81% of the roughly 400 genotyped donors.

Researchers ran the PCR with 60 Vbeta and 13 Jbeta primers. The repertoire was sequenced with immunoSEQ multiplex PCR; TCRdb's copy has only in-frame clones and lacks some. This table lists 130,000 or so clones. Study-wide results and limits: Rare TCR sequences dominated, though some public TCRs recurred in many donors.

Looked up from germline, CDR1 is MGHRA and CDR2 is YSYEKL. V lost 3 bases and J lost 5; bases outside the gene matches: 6. The CDR3 sequence is 15 residues long. Samples came from healthy bone marrow donors. With respect to this clone: Its antigen remains unidentified.

The sequence derives from a woman between 18 and 30 years old in good health and CMV-seronegative. V gene TRBV4-1 combines with J gene TRBJ1-2; 10 bases are a match to TRBD1. The sequenced sample was PBMCs. The CDR3 sequence is CASSQLTGGVYGYTF. CDR3 nucleotide sequence: TGCGCCAGCAGCCAGCTGACAGGGGGCGTATATGGCTACACCTTC.